This record concerns one TCR beta chain sequence. Regarding treatment: some 20 received Ad26.COV2.S at low or high dose, single or two shots; several received placebo; per-sample allocation not given. Sampling was done on day 63 after the first vaccine or placebo injection. The sample originates from a study of Ad26.COV2.S vaccination and SARS-CoV-2 variants. TCRdb keeps only in-frame clones here, not all; method: immunoSEQ multiplex PCR. The table lists around 250,000 clones, approximately 87% of them singletons. The CDR3 contains 16 residues. V was pared by 6 bases and J by 3 bases, with 12 bases of the junction left unmatched. Germline CDR1 and CDR2: SQVTM and ANQGSEA.

The clonotype was recovered from a person aged 18-65 years who received the Ad26.COV2.S COVID-19 vaccine or a placebo. The specimen was peripheral blood, collected in a trial of Ad26.COV2.S vaccine versus placebo. This chain uses TRBV29-1 with TRBJ2-5, with TRBD2 matching 11 bases. The CDR3 region is CSVRGSGRVGKETQYF. As DNA, the CDR3 is TGCAGCGTGCGCGGTAGCGGGAGGGTGGGAAAAGAGACCCAGTACTTC.